A single sample is the source of the 28 T cell receptor beta chains below, sequenced in a study of T-cell reconstitution after alpha-beta-depleted transplantation in children. It was with unique molecular identifiers that the TCRbeta library was prepared. TCRdb passed the PCR reads through MiXCR, listing each CDR3 protein once. There are approximately 800,000 distinct CDR3 sequences in the sample; 15% to 20% occur only once, and roughly 4.8% lies in the top ten. The material sequenced was PBMCs, mostly from graft donor cells, taken 360 days after TCRalphabeta/CD19-depleted stem cell transplant. These receptors were taken from a male patient younger than 18 who had a stem cell transplant for acute lymphoblastic leukemia, so the T cells may come from the graft donor.

In its sample, this clonotype was seen a few times. This sequence joins TRBV6-1 and TRBJ2-2; D not resolved. The CDR3 extends over 12 amino acids. CDR1 is MNHNS and CDR2 is SASEGT in the germline V gene. The V end lost 10 bases, the J end lost 1 base, and 7 bases lay between the germline ends. The CDR3 DNA reads TGTGCCACAGGAATGAACACCGGGGAGCTGTTTTTT. This encodes CATGMNTGELFF.

This clonotype was seen more than once but under ten times. The rearrangement uses TRBV11-1 and TRBJ2-2; no reliable D call. Germline values: CDR1 SGHAT, CDR2 FQDESV (reference sequence). The CDR3 loop spans 16 amino acids. Deletions cut 1 base from V and 2 bases from J, with 11 bases between. The CDR3 sequence: CASSLVWSANTGELFF. The CDR3 bases are TGTGCCAGCAGCTTAGTATGGTCAGCCAACACCGGGGAGCTGTTTTTT.

This clonotype was recorded a few times. The chain links TRBV27 to TRBJ2-7; TRBD2 is a possible D gene (5 bases). The CDR3 length is 13 residues. Germline V gene lookup returns CDR1 MNHEY and CDR2 SMNVEV (reference sequence). Trimming pared 5 bases from V and 5 bases from J, leaving 13 bases between. In nucleotides, the CDR3 is TGTGCCAGCAGTCCCACTAGAGGCGACGAGCAGTACTTC. Amino acids: CASSPTRGDEQYF.

The chain carries TRBV4-1 and TRBJ2-1; D might be TRBD1 (5 bases). This CDR3 is built from 15 residues. Germline V gene lookup returns CDR1 MGHRA and CDR2 YSYEKL. V dropped 3 bases and J dropped 0 bases, with 9 bases sitting between them. The chain's CDR3 is CASSQTDSSYNEQFF. The CDR3 DNA reads TGCGCCAGCAGCCAGACAGATAGCTCCTACAATGAGCAGTTCTTC.

The sample holds a few counts of this clonotype. This sequence joins TRBV27 and TRBJ2-4; TRBD1 agrees at 8 bases. The V gene's germline CDR1 is MNHEY and CDR2 SMNVEV (reference sequence). This CDR3 spans 12 amino acids. V lost 6 bases and J lost 9; bases outside the gene matches: 4. The CDR3 region has the DNA TGTGCCAGCAGACCTGGGACAGGCATTCAGTACTTC. As protein: CASRPGTGIQYF.

The rearrangement uses TRBV27 and TRBJ1-5; possibly TRBD1 for D (5 bases). Per germline, CDR1 MNHEY and CDR2 SMNVEV (reference sequence). The CDR3 length is 17 residues. The V end was cut by 2 bases, the J end by 1 base, with 15 bases between. CDR3 bases: TGTGCCAGCAGTTTACTGGCAGGGATTCGAAGCAATCAGCCCCAGCATTTT. Translated: CASSLLAGIRSNQPQHF.

This sequence joins TRBV24-1 and TRBJ1-5; D gene ambiguous. The CDR3 spans 14 residues. In germline, CDR1 is KGHDR, CDR2 SFDVKD. V was clipped by 2 bases and J by 5 bases, with 9 bases between them. The CDR3 here is CATSDSGNHQPQHF. The CDR3 DNA is TGTGCCACCAGTGATTCAGGAAATCATCAGCCCCAGCATTTT.

The V and J genes are TRBV27 and TRBJ2-3; D is undetermined. Germline loops: CDR1 MNHEY, CDR2 SMNVEV (reference sequence). The CDR3 runs to 14 residues. Trimming pared 3 bases from V and 4 bases from J, leaving 11 bases between. This CDR3 is CASSFGRVADTQYF. In DNA form, the CDR3 reads TGTGCCAGCAGTTTTGGAAGGGTTGCAGATACGCAGTATTTT.

The chain carries TRBV12-3 or TRBV12-4 and TRBJ1-1, with 12 bases identical to TRBD1. This CDR3 contains 16 residues. J gave up 4 bases and V 4 bases, and 7 bases lay outside the gene matches. The CDR3 loop is CASSSGQGAKITEAFF. CDR3 sequence (DNA): TGTGCCAGCAGTTCGGGACAGGGGGCGAAGATCACTGAAGCTTTCTTT.

This sequence joins TRBV15 and TRBJ2-1; 11 bases match TRBD2. Germline CDR1 and CDR2: LNHNV and YYDKDF (reference sequence). Trimming removed 2 bases from V and 4 bases from J; junction bases left unmatched: 7. This CDR3 spans 17 amino acids. DNA for the CDR3: TGTGCCACCAGCAGACCGGGACTAGCGGAAGGGTACAATGAGCAGTTCTTC. It translates to CATSRPGLAEGYNEQFF.

This clonotype has just a few counts. The V gene is TRBV4-1, the J gene TRBJ2-1; D gene unclear. Germline CDR1 reads MGHRA; CDR2 reads YSYEKL. The CDR3 is made up of 11 amino acids. V lost 6 bases, J lost 9 bases, and 9 bases lay in between. The CDR3 spells CASRTLSEQFF. CDR3 DNA: TGCGCCAGCAGAACCCTCTCTGAGCAGTTCTTC.

This clonotype was counted a few times. V and J are TRBV20-1 and TRBJ2-3; 10 nucleotides line up with TRBD1. The ends lost 0 bases at V and 3 bases at J; junction bases unmatched: 9. This CDR3 has 17 residues. From germline, CDR1 is DFQATT and CDR2 SNEGSKA (reference sequence). This CDR3 reads CSAREGRTGGRTDTQYF. In nucleotides, the CDR3 is TGCAGTGCTAGAGAAGGCCGGACAGGGGGGAGGACAGATACGCAGTATTTT.

In regard to this clonotype: One end of the junction varies from germline; a read error may be responsible. The chain combines TRBV5-1 with TRBJ2-7; possibly TRBD2 for D (5 bases). From germline, CDR1 is SGHRS and CDR2 YFSETQ. The length of the CDR3 is 13 residues. The CDR3 region is CTSRPLEGGEQYF. As DNA, the CDR3 is TGCACCAGCCGACCGCTAGAAGGAGGCGAGCAGTACTTC.

This clonotype was detected a few times. V and J are TRBV3-1 and TRBJ2-3; 8 positions agree with TRBD2. V was pared by 3 bases and J by 1 base, with 6 bases of the junction left unmatched. Germline V CDR1 and CDR2: LGHDT, YNNKEL (reference sequence). This CDR3 is built from 16 residues. The CDR3 sequence: CASSHITSGRTDTQYF. Written as DNA, the CDR3 is TGTGCCAGCAGCCATATTACTAGCGGTCGCACAGATACGCAGTATTTT.

The chain recombines TRBV5-1 with TRBJ2-5; tentative D call: TRBD2 (6 bases). The CDR3 has 16 residues. Germline V gene lookup returns CDR1 SGHRS and CDR2 YFSETQ. Trimming removed 0 bases at V and 2 bases at J, with 14 bases between. CDR3 nucleotide sequence: TGCGCCAGCAGCTTGGCAGGTAGCGGACTACAAGAGACCCAGTACTTC. This gives the protein CASSLAGSGLQETQYF.

The chain links TRBV5-1 to TRBJ2-3; D tentatively reads TRBD1 or TRBD2 (5 bases each). This CDR3 has 14 residues. Deletions cut 3 bases from V and 2 bases from J, with 10 bases between. Germline V gives CDR1 SGHRS, CDR2 YFSETQ. The CDR3 loop is CASSYRDATDTQYF. CDR3 bases: TGCGCCAGCAGCTACCGGGACGCCACAGATACGCAGTATTTT.

The CDR3, as DNA: TGCAGTGCTAGAATCAGGGGCCCGAACAATGAGCAGTTCTTC. Its translation is CSARIRGPNNEQFF. The chain employs TRBV20-1 and TRBJ2-1; D possibly corresponds to TRBD1 (6 bases). V was cut by 2 bases and J by 5 bases, with 13 bases left in between. The germline gives CDR1 DFQATT, CDR2 SNEGSKA (reference sequence). The CDR3 contains 14 residues.

The chain couples TRBV2 to TRBJ1-1; D gene ambiguous. Between the trimmed V and J ends, which lost 3 bases and 9 bases, there was a span of 5 bases. The germline gives CDR1 SNHLY, CDR2 FYNNEI. The CDR3 sequence is 10 residues long. The CDR3: CASSDRQAFF. As DNA, the CDR3 is TGTGCCAGCAGTGACAGGCAAGCTTTCTTT.

This clonotype was recorded a few times. This chain joins TRBV5-1 and TRBJ2-2; TRBD2 agrees at 13 bases. The CDR3 is 20 amino acids. CDR1 SGHRS and CDR2 YFSETQ come from the germline V gene. The ends lost 3 bases at V and 3 bases at J; junction bases unmatched: 14. DNA of the CDR3: TGCGCCAGCAGCTCTCCGGGACTAGCGGGAACGTTAGGATACACCGGGGAGCTGTTTTTT. Protein sequence: CASSSPGLAGTLGYTGELFF.

This clonotype was seen at least ten times. The V and J genes are TRBV5-1 and TRBJ2-7; 9 bases fit TRBD1. The CDR3 extends over 14 amino acids. V shed 1 base, J shed 5 bases, and the junction held 4 bases outside the gene matches. Per the germline V gene, CDR1 is SGHRS and CDR2 is YFSETQ. The CDR3 loop reads CASSLTGGFHEQYF. The CDR3 DNA is TGCGCCAGCAGCTTGACAGGGGGCTTCCACGAGCAGTACTTC.

This chain joins TRBV21-1 and TRBJ2-7. TRBV21-1 is an annotated pseudogene. CDR3 length: 10 amino acids. The CDR3 DNA reads as TGTGCCAGCATGGTTGGGGAGCAGTACTTC. Translated, it gives CASMVGEQYF.

This clonotype was counted at least ten times. This sequence joins TRBV12-3 or TRBV12-4 and TRBJ1-1; weak D call: TRBD1 (5 bases). This CDR3 has 15 amino acids. Trimming removed 6 bases from V and 0 bases from J, with 14 bases in between. CDR3 region: CASRKITGLNTEAFF. CDR3 in DNA: TGTGCCAGCAGAAAGATCACAGGATTGAACACTGAAGCTTTCTTT.

The CDR3 sequence is CASSFSGEVSGELFF. As DNA, the CDR3 is TGTGCCAGCAGTTTTTCGGGAGAGGTTTCCGGGGAGCTGTTTTTT. The genes are TRBV12-3 or TRBV12-4 and TRBJ2-2, with D possibly matching TRBD2 (6 bases). V dropped 3 bases and J dropped 6 bases, with 14 bases sitting between them. CDR3 size: 15 residues.

The chain is built from TRBV20-1 and TRBJ2-7; tentative D call: TRBD2 (5 bases). V lost 0 bases and J lost 2, with 8 bases in between. CDR1 is DFQATT and CDR2 is SNEGSKA in the germline V gene (reference sequence). The CDR3 is 13 amino acids. Written as DNA, the CDR3 is TGCAGTGCTAGAGAGAGCGGTACCTACGAGCAGTACTTC. Translation gives CSARESGTYEQYF.

This clonotype was seen many times. The rearrangement uses TRBV7-9 and TRBJ1-4, with TRBD1 matching 10 bases. Germline CDR1 reads SEHNR; CDR2 reads FQNEAQ (reference sequence). The V and J ends lost 5 bases and 5 bases, in that order; junction bases with no gene match: 20. The CDR3 is 20 amino acids. CDR3 in DNA: TGTGCCAGCAGCAGTACCTTGCGTCGGGGACAGGGGTCTCGGAATGAAAAACTGTTTTTT. It codes for CASSSTLRRGQGSRNEKLFF.

The CDR3 reads CATSRGRVAPHEQYF. The CDR3 DNA sequence: TGTGCCACCAGCAGAGGCCGAGTCGCGCCCCACGAGCAGTACTTC. V gene TRBV15 combines with J gene TRBJ2-7, with D unclear. Germline CDR1 and CDR2: LNHNV and YYDKDF (reference sequence). This CDR3 region has 15 residues. Trimming pared 1 base from V and 5 bases from J, leaving 15 bases between.

The table lists this clonotype with a few counts. Here the CDR3 reads CASSVGRSSGYQETQYF. The CDR3 DNA reads TGTGCCAGCAGCGTAGGTCGGTCTAGCGGGTACCAAGAGACCCAGTACTTC. The chain carries TRBV9 and TRBJ2-5; 8 nucleotides agree with TRBD2. The CDR3 length is 17 residues. From germline, CDR1 is SGDLS and CDR2 YYNGEE. J was trimmed by 0 bases and V by 0 bases; bases with no gene match: 7.

The chain has TRBV7-9 and TRBJ1-6; D is unresolved. The V gene lost 3 bases and the J gene lost 10 bases, with 7 bases spanning the gap. There are 12 residues in the CDR3. CDR1 and CDR2 (germline): SEHNR, FQNEAQ (reference sequence). CDR3 sequence (DNA): TGTGCCAGCAGCTTCTTGCCCTCACCCCTCCACTTT. Its translation is CASSFLPSPLHF.